These 32 T cell receptor beta chains were all obtained from the same sample, sequenced in a study of blood T cell repertoires in COVID-19. The method was immunoSEQ multiplex PCR; TCRdb's version includes in-frame clones alone and lacks a portion of them. The sample records about 95,000 clones, approximately 88% being singletons. The sequenced material came from peripheral blood. These receptors originate from a man in his 60s with COVID-19, enrolled during active disease.

This rearrangement joins TRBV7-9 to TRBJ1-4; 8 nucleotides line up with TRBD1. The CDR3 extends over 16 amino acids. CDR1 is SEHNR, CDR2 FQNEAQ, per germline (reference sequence). Trimming cost V 5 bases and J 4 bases; bases outside gene matches: 9. In DNA, the CDR3 is TGTGCCAGCAGCCCCTGGACAGGGAAGATTAATGAAAAACTGTTTTTT. Translating it yields CASSPWTGKINEKLFF.

The rearrangement links TRBV28 to TRBJ2-1; TRBD1 might be the D (6 bases). The germline V gene encodes CDR1 MDHEN and CDR2 SYDVKM. The CDR3 sequence is 12 residues long. The V end was cut by 9 bases, the J end by 7 bases, with 13 bases between. CDR3 nucleotide sequence: TGTGCCAGTTTGGGGCAGGGGAATGAGCAGTTCTTC. The encoded protein is CASLGQGNEQFF.

The chain joins TRBV11-1 to TRBJ2-7, with unresolved D. Germline-derived CDR1 and CDR2 are SGHAT and FQDESV (reference sequence). With 5 bases removed from V and 1 base from J, the gap between germline ends came to 9 bases. The CDR3 covers 13 residues. DNA for the CDR3: TGTGCCAGCAGCCGCGACTGGTCCTACGAGCAGTACTTC. Translated: CASSRDWSYEQYF.

Remarks on this clone: Mismatch with germline at one junction end may stem from a read error. The chain has TRBV7-2 and TRBJ2-3, with D perhaps TRBD2 (7 bases). Germline loops: CDR1 SGHTA, CDR2 FQGNSA. The length of the CDR3 is 16 residues. The CDR3: CASSFLGGGSRDTQYF. The CDR3 nucleotides read TGTGCCAGCAGCTTTCTGGGGGGCGGGAGCAGAGATACGCAGTATTTT.

The rearrangement links TRBV6-2 or TRBV6-3 to TRBJ2-1; 7 nucleotides align to TRBD2. Germline V lookup: CDR1 MNHEY, CDR2 SVGEGT. V dropped 2 bases and J dropped 0; count of bases not matched to a gene: 10. The CDR3 covers 18 residues. The CDR3, as DNA: TGTGCCAGCAGTTACGCGGGGGTGGGGTTGAGCTCCTACAATGAGCAGTTCTTC. Translating gives CASSYAGVGLSSYNEQFF.

The chain links TRBV4-2 to TRBJ2-1; 13 bases are shared with TRBD2. Germline lookup yields CDR1 LGHNA and CDR2 YNFKEQ. After removal of 4 bases from V and 0 bases from J, the junction contained 3 bases not matched to a gene. The CDR3 is 17 residues long. The DNA of the CDR3 is TGTGCCAGCAGCCCCAGGACTAGCGGGAGCTCCTACAATGAGCAGTTCTTC. Amino acids: CASSPRTSGSSYNEQFF.

This clone was seen a handful of times. Distinct nucleotide sequences in the sample also encode this CDR3. The genes are TRBV18 and TRBJ2-7, with TRBD1 matching over 9 bases. Trimming at V came to 5 bases and at J to 2 bases, leaving 4 bases not matched to a gene. CDR3 length equals 14 residues. Germline V lookup: CDR1 KGHSH, CDR2 LQKENI. This chain's CDR3 is CASSSGQGTYEQYF. In DNA, the CDR3 is TGTGCCAGCTCATCTGGACAGGGGACCTACGAGCAGTACTTC. Together with reference TRBV18 and TRBJ2-7, the CDR3 gives the full variable domain: NAGVMQNPRHLVRRRGQEARLRCSPMKGHSHVYWYRQLPEEGLKFMVYLQKENIIDESGMPKERFSAEFPKEGPSILRIQQVVRGDSAAYFCASSSGQGTYEQYFGPGTRLTVT.

The J gene is TRBJ2-2, the V gene TRBV7-9; 9 nucleotides align to TRBD2. The J segment lost 6 bases and the V segment lost 2 bases, leaving 1 base of the junction unmatched. The germline CDR1 and CDR2 sequences are SEHNR and FQNEAQ (reference sequence). This CDR3 spans 14 amino acids. The CDR3 protein is CASSLKREAGELFF. CDR3 DNA: TGTGCCAGCAGCTTAAAGCGGGAGGCCGGGGAGCTGTTTTTT. The full variable domain, its missing parts supplied by reference TRBV7-9 and TRBJ2-2, is DTGVSQNPRHKITKRGQNVTFRCDPISEHNRLYWYRQTLGQGPEFLTYFQNEAQLEKSRLLSDRFSAERPKGSFSTLEIQRTEQGDSAMYLCASSLKREAGELFFGEGSRLTVL.

V usage is TRBV5-4 and J usage is TRBJ2-1, with D hard to call. Trimming pared 1 base from V and 5 bases from J, leaving 13 bases between. This CDR3 comprises 15 residues. The germline CDR1 and CDR2 sequences are SGHNT and YYREEE (reference sequence). The CDR3 is CASSLYSSSDNEQFF. CDR3 DNA sequence: TGTGCCAGCAGCTTGTATAGCAGCAGCGACAATGAGCAGTTCTTC.

The gene calls are TRBV27 and TRBJ1-4; tentative D call: TRBD1 (5 bases). Germline V lookup: CDR1 MNHEY, CDR2 SMNVEV (reference sequence). V was shortened by 3 bases and J by 7 bases, with 18 bases between the two germline ends. CDR3 length equals 16 residues. CDR3: CASSFKGAELGEKLFF. CDR3 in DNA: TGTGCCAGCAGTTTCAAAGGGGCCGAGCTGGGTGAAAAACTGTTTTTT. The full variable domain, completed using reference TRBV27 and TRBJ1-4, is EAQVTQNPRYLITVTGKKLTVTCSQNMNHEYMSWYRQDPGLGLRQIYYSMNVEVTDKGDVPEGYKVSRKEKRNFPLILESPSPNQTSLYFCASSFKGAELGEKLFFGSGTQLSVL.

V gene TRBV20-1 combines with J gene TRBJ2-5; D gene ambiguous. Germline lookup yields CDR1 DFQATT and CDR2 SNEGSKA (reference sequence). V shed 1 base and J shed 13 bases, with 10 bases lying between them. The CDR3 spans 10 residues. In nucleotides, the CDR3 is TGCAGTGCTAGAGGCCGGGTATGGTACTTC. Its protein is CSARGRVWYF.

The rearrangement links TRBV10-3 to TRBJ1-2, with D perhaps TRBD1 (5 bases). Germline values: CDR1 ENHRY, CDR2 SYGVKD. Trimming shortened V by 0 bases and J by 8 bases, and 13 bases separated the two germline ends. CDR3 length: 14 amino acids. The CDR3: CAISESAGRKGYTF. In DNA form, the CDR3 reads TGTGCCATCAGTGAGTCGGCAGGGCGAAAGGGCTACACCTTC.

V and J are TRBV13 and TRBJ2-7; 8 nucleotides align to TRBD1. The germline V gene encodes CDR1 PRHDT and CDR2 FYEKMQ (reference sequence). Unmatched junction bases numbered 4, after V lost 0 bases and J lost 6 bases. The CDR3 is made up of 14 amino acids. CDR3 loop: CASSLGDRVTEQYF. CDR3 in DNA: TGTGCCAGCAGCTTAGGGGACAGGGTGACCGAGCAGTACTTC.

The chain joins TRBV11-3 to TRBJ1-2; D not certain. Per germline, CDR1 SGHNT and CDR2 YENEEA. The CDR3 has 13 amino acids. V was cut by 3 bases and J by 2 bases, with 7 bases left in between. The CDR3 is CASSLNNNYGYTF. In nucleotides, the CDR3 is TGTGCCAGCAGCTTGAACAACAACTATGGCTACACCTTC.

The CDR3 DNA is TGTGCCAGCAGCTACAGGGGGGGCTATGGCTACACCTTC. This translates into CASSYRGGYGYTF. The rearrangement links TRBV27 to TRBJ1-2; 8 nucleotides align to TRBD1. Germline CDR1 reads MNHEY; CDR2 reads SMNVEV (reference sequence). The CDR3 contains 13 residues. V lost 6 bases, J lost 4 bases, and 4 bases stayed unmatched.

The chain has TRBV6-2 or TRBV6-3 and TRBJ1-2, with 8 nucleotides matching TRBD1. V gave up 4 bases and J gave up 4 bases; unmatched junction bases: 5. This CDR3 region has 14 residues. Looked up from germline, CDR1 is MNHEY and CDR2 is SVGEGT. The CDR3 loop is CASSFGQGLYGYTF. In DNA, the CDR3 is TGTGCCAGCAGTTTCGGACAGGGTCTCTATGGCTACACCTTC.

This chain joins TRBV19 and TRBJ1-2; tentatively, D is TRBD1 (5 bases). The V gene lost 5 bases and the J gene lost 4 bases, with 11 bases spanning the gap. The CDR3 length is 13 residues. Germline lookup yields CDR1 LNHDA and CDR2 SQIVND (reference sequence). In DNA form, the CDR3 reads TGTGCCAGTAGTTCCGGGGGGTTCTATGGCTACACCTTC. This sequence encodes CASSSGGFYGYTF.

This chain links TRBV25-1 with TRBJ2-5; D is unresolved. This CDR3 region has 11 residues. Trimming left V 6 bases short and J 5 bases short, with 7 bases between. In germline, CDR1 is MGHDK, CDR2 SYGVNS. The CDR3 DNA reads as TGTGCCAGCAGGAAGGAGGAGACCCAGTACTTC. This sequence encodes CASRKEETQYF.

This chain uses TRBV19 with TRBJ1-4; the D is unclear. Germline V gene lookup returns CDR1 LNHDA and CDR2 SQIVND (reference sequence). Trimming took off 5 bases at V and 0 bases at J, with 7 bases between the two ends. CDR3 length: 14 residues. In DNA form, the CDR3 reads TGTGCCAGTAGTCTCCAGTCAACTAATGAAAAACTGTTTTTT. Its translation: CASSLQSTNEKLFF.

This clone was seen a few times. The chain recombines TRBV27 with TRBJ2-6, with 9 bases that match TRBD1. Losses at the gene ends were 6 bases for V and 0 bases for J; bases not matched to a gene: 9. Germline-derived CDR1 and CDR2 are MNHEY and SMNVEV (reference sequence). The CDR3 has 18 residues. Here the CDR3 reads CASRPYGTGISGANVLTF. The CDR3 nucleotides read TGTGCCAGCAGACCCTACGGGACAGGGATCTCTGGGGCCAACGTCCTGACTTTC.

This chain links TRBV3-1 (or the pseudogene TRBV3-2) with TRBJ1-1, with a weak D call TRBD1 (6 bases). The germline V gene has CDR1 LGHDT and CDR2 YNNKEL (reference sequence). V lost 0 bases and J 4 bases, leaving 15 bases between the germline ends. CDR3 length: 16 amino acids. The CDR3 coding sequence is TGTGCCAGCAGCCAAGACGGGGCCACAGGGTTCACTGAAGCTTTCTTT. Its protein is CASSQDGATGFTEAFF.

This clone was picked up one time. Here the CDR3 reads CASSPGDRSNYGYTF. The CDR3 coding sequence is TGTGCCAGTAGTCCGGGGGACAGATCTAACTATGGCTACACCTTC. The genes are TRBV19 and TRBJ1-2, with 7 positions matching TRBD1. The CDR3 extends over 15 amino acids. V lost 5 bases to trimming and J lost 0 bases; unmatched junction nucleotides: 6. Germline V CDR1 and CDR2: LNHDA, SQIVND (reference sequence).

V is TRBV10-3 and J is TRBJ1-5, with TRBD1 as a possible D gene (5 bases). The CDR3 loop spans 13 amino acids. Germline V CDR1 and CDR2: ENHRY, SYGVKD. V dropped 3 bases and J dropped 6 bases, with 9 bases sitting between them. Here the CDR3 DNA reads TGTGCCATCAGTGACAGGGATACTCAGCCCCAGCATTTT. Amino acid sequence: CAISDRDTQPQHF.

The chain is built from TRBV20-1 and TRBJ1-1; D ambiguous. CDR1 is DFQATT, CDR2 SNEGSKA, per germline (reference sequence). Trimming left V 3 bases short and J 5 bases short, with 7 bases between. This CDR3 has 11 residues. CDR3 loop: CSASGRTEAFF. CDR3 DNA sequence: TGCAGTGCTAGTGGGAGGACTGAAGCTTTCTTT.

CDR3 nucleotide sequence: TGTGCCAGCAGCCCTAGGCAGGGCGCTGAAGCTTTCTTT. Its protein is CASSPRQGAEAFF. This rearrangement joins TRBV27 to TRBJ1-1; TRBD1 might be the D (5 bases). The V end lost 6 bases, the J end lost 6 bases, and 14 bases lay between the germline ends. The CDR3 totals 13 residues. The germline CDR1 and CDR2 sequences are MNHEY and SMNVEV (reference sequence).

The chain has TRBV9 and TRBJ1-2, with TRBD1 matching 8 bases. Trimming at V came to 3 bases and at J to 4 bases, leaving 11 bases not matched to a gene. Germline V lookup: CDR1 SGDLS, CDR2 YYNGEE. The CDR3 extends over 16 amino acids. The CDR3 region is CASSGTGDRLVYGYTF. CDR3 nucleotides: TGTGCCAGCAGCGGCACTGGGGACAGGCTTGTCTATGGCTACACCTTC.

The CDR3: CASSQDLSGGEQYF. CDR3 nucleotides: TGCGCCAGCAGCCAAGATCTTTCAGGGGGGGAGCAGTACTTC. This sequence joins TRBV4-3 and TRBJ2-7, with TRBD1 as a possible D gene (7 bases). The CDR3 runs 14 residues. CDR1 and CDR2 from the germline V gene are LGHNA and YSLEER. V shed 0 bases and J shed 7 bases, with 13 bases lying between them.

This clone came up a few times. The chain is built from TRBV5-1 and TRBJ2-1, with D perhaps matching TRBD2 (6 bases). The length of the CDR3 is 14 residues. V shed 0 bases and J shed 7 bases, with 11 bases lying between them. Germline assignment: CDR1 SGHRS and CDR2 YFSETQ. The CDR3 protein is CASSLGREFNEQFF. CDR3 bases: TGCGCCAGCAGCTTGGGACGGGAGTTTAATGAGCAGTTCTTC.

The CDR3 sequence: CASSYAGTESTEAFF. The DNA for the CDR3 is TGTGCCAGCAGTTACGCCGGGACAGAGAGCACTGAAGCTTTCTTT. This chain uses TRBV6-5 with TRBJ1-1; TRBD1 matches at 7 bases. The CDR3 is 15 residues long. In germline, CDR1 is MNHEY, CDR2 SVGAGI. The V gene end was trimmed by 2 bases and the J gene end by 4 bases; junction bases not matched to a gene: 7.

The chain employs TRBV7-8 and TRBJ1-5, with 8 bases lining up with TRBD1. Looked up from germline, CDR1 is SGHVS and CDR2 is FQNEAQ. The V gene end was trimmed by 5 bases and the J gene end by 6 bases; junction bases not matched to a gene: 12. The CDR3 is 16 amino acids. CDR3 in amino acids: CASSMGPTGVSQPQHF. Here the CDR3 DNA reads TGTGCCAGCAGCATGGGGCCGACAGGGGTGAGTCAGCCCCAGCATTTT.

This chain joins TRBV6-1 and TRBJ2-7, with TRBD2 as a possible D gene (6 bases). Germline V gene sequence: CDR1 MNHNS, CDR2 SASEGT. V dropped 0 bases and J dropped 4 bases, with 10 bases sitting between them. This CDR3 is 14 amino acids long. The CDR3 DNA is TGTGCCAGCAGTGAAGCCGGGACTTCGTACGAGCAGTACTTC. Translation: CASSEAGTSYEQYF.

The chain has TRBV6-5 and TRBJ2-1, with 11 bases identical to TRBD2. V gave up 5 bases and J gave up 7 bases; unmatched junction bases: 4. Germline V gene lookup returns CDR1 MNHEY and CDR2 SVGAGI. This CDR3 has 14 amino acids. This CDR3 reads CASSPLAGGNEQFF. CDR3 DNA: TGTGCCAGCAGTCCCCTAGCGGGAGGAAATGAGCAGTTCTTC.